One sample yielded the 3 T cell receptor beta chains listed below, sequenced in a study of early T cells in non-severe SARS-CoV-2 infection. TCRdb re-analysed the 5' RACE reads in MiXCR, keeping a single row per CDR3 protein. The data hold some 23,000 distinct CDR3 sequences, with roughly 5.3% observed a single time. The material sequenced was whole blood. Every receptor here comes from an adult who was a healthcare worker with PCR-confirmed SARS-CoV-2 infection or an uninfected control (not recorded which).

By sample share, this clonotype is medium-sized. This chain uses TRBV2 with TRBJ1-4; D might be TRBD1 (6 bases). V shed 1 base and J shed 6 bases, with 15 bases lying between them. The germline V gene has CDR1 SNHLY and CDR2 FYNNEI. This CDR3 contains 16 residues. The CDR3: CASSEGTGRLDEKLFF. DNA of the CDR3: TGTGCCAGCAGTGAAGGTACAGGGAGGCTTGATGAAAAACTGTTTTTT.

DNA of the CDR3: TGCAGTGCTAGCCCAATTCTAGCGGGATACGCAGATACGCAGTATTTT. Amino acids: CSASPILAGYADTQYF. The genes are TRBV20-1 and TRBJ2-3, with 9 bases lining up with TRBD2. With 3 bases clipped from V and 4 bases from J, the junction kept 11 bases outside the gene matches. The CDR3 has 16 residues. Germline lookup yields CDR1 DFQATT and CDR2 SNEGSKA (reference sequence).

The chain uses TRBV20-1 and TRBJ1-5; 7 nucleotides align to TRBD1. Germline loops: CDR1 DFQATT, CDR2 SNEGSKA (reference sequence). The CDR3 extends over 12 amino acids. V was pared by 2 bases and J by 5 bases, with 0 bases of the junction left unmatched. This chain's CDR3 is CSARQGDQPQHF. For the CDR3, the DNA is TGCAGTGCTAGACAGGGGGATCAGCCCCAGCATTTT.